This TCR beta chain was recorded in a study of T cell repertoires in cytomegalovirus infection. About the study: CMV infection plus the matching HLA type was flagged by public TCR beta signatures. Overall study results and limits: Ex vivo, HLA-C-restricted CMV-specific TCR beta clonotypes prevailed over the rest of the response. Cumulative public TCR beta family frequency identified carriers of CMV plus the relevant HLA.

TCRdb processed the reads anew with MiXCR; each CDR3 protein has one entry. The sample holds around 900,000 distinct CDR3 sequences; around 32% are singletons and the top ten take roughly an eighth. This clonotype was recorded a few times. Antigen: not known. The length of the CDR3 is 14 residues. The germline gives CDR1 LNHDA, CDR2 SQIVND (reference sequence). The ends were cut back, 7 bases at V and 7 bases at J, with 20 bases in the middle. This receptor was identified in a human donor in good health (CMV status not recorded). Some clones in this sample may be carry-over from other donors' samples. The sample consisted of cultured CD8+ T cells from PBMCs, taken from culture after CMV antigen stimulation. The rearrangement uses TRBV19 and TRBJ2-7; perhaps TRBD2 as D (6 bases). The CDR3 loop reads CASTSGRRFEEQYF. DNA of the CDR3: TGTGCCAGTACCTCAGGGAGGCGGTTTGAGGAGCAGTACTTC.